This T cell receptor (beta chain) was sequenced for a study of shared clonotypes between healthy human individuals. The CDR3 is 14 residues long. Trimming took off 6 bases at V and 1 base at J, with 15 bases between the two ends. Germline-derived CDR1 and CDR2 are SQVTM and ANQGSEA. Produced via immunoSEQ multiplex PCR; TCRdb's table is partial and in-frame only. Of 2 million to 3 million clones listed, 93% were seen once; the top ten hold 0.35% to 0.45%. This chain uses TRBV29-1 with TRBJ1-1; D might be TRBD1 (6 bases). Sample: naive CD4+ T cells from PBMCs. The subset: CD45RA+ positively selected. The TCR sequence derives from a man between 18 and 35 years old in good health. Some clones in this sample may be carry-over from other donors' samples. The CDR3 region has the DNA TGCAGCGTGAAACCCACGACAGGGAACACTGAAGCTTTCTTT. As protein: CSVKPTTGNTEAFF.